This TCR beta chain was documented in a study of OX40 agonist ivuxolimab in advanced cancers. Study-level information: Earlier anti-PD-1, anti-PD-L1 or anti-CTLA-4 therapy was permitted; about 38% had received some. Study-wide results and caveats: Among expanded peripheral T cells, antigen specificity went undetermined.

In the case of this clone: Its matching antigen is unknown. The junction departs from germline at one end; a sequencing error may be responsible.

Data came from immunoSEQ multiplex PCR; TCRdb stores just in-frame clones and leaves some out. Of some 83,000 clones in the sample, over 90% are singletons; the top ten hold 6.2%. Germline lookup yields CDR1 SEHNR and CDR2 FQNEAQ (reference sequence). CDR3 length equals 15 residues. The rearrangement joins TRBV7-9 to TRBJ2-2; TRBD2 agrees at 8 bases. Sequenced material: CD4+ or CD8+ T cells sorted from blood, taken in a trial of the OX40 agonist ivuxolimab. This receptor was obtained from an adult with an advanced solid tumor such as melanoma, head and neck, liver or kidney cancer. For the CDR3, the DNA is TGTGCCAGCAGCCTAGCGGGCTCGAACACCGGGGAGCTGTTTTTT. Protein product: CASSLAGSNTGELFF.